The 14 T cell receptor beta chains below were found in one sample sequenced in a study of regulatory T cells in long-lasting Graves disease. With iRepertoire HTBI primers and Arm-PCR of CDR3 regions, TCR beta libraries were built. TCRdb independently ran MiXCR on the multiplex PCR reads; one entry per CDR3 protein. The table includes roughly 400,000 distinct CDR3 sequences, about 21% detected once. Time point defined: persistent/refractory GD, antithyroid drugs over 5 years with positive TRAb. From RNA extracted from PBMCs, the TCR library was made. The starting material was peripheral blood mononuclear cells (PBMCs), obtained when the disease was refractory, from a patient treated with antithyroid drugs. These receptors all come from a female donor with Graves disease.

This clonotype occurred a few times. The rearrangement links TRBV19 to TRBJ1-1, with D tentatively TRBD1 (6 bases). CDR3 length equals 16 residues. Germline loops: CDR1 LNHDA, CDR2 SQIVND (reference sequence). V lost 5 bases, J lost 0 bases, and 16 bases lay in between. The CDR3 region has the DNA TGTGCCAGTAGTCCTTGGACAGATGCCCTGAACACTGAAGCTTTCTTT. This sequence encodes CASSPWTDALNTEAFF.

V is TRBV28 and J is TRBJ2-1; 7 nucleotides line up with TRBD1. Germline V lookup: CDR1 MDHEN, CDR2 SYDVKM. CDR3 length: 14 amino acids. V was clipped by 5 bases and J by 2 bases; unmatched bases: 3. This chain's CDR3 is CASSAGTAYNEQFF. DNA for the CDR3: TGTGCCAGCAGTGCCGGGACAGCCTACAATGAGCAGTTCTTC.

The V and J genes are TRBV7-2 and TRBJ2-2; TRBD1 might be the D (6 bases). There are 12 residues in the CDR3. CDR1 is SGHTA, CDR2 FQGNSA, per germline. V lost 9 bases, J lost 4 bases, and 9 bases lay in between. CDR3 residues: CARGAPTGELFF. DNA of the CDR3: TGTGCCAGGGGGGCACCCACCGGGGAGCTGTTTTTT.

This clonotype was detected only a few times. CDR3 sequence: CASSPQGVDTEAFF. The DNA of the CDR3 is TGTGCCAGCTCACCGCAGGGTGTGGACACTGAAGCTTTCTTT. The chain joins TRBV18 to TRBJ1-1; a weak D match, TRBD1 (5 bases). Germline loops: CDR1 KGHSH, CDR2 LQKENI. The CDR3 runs to 14 residues. V was trimmed by 3 bases and J by 3 bases, leaving 11 bases between them.

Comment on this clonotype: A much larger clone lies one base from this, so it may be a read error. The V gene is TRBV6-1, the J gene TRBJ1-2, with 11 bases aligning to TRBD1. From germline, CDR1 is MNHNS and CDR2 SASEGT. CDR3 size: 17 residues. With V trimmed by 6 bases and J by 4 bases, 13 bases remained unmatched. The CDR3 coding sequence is TGTGCCAGCAGAGGACCGGGACAGGGGGTAATTGGCTATGGCTACACCTTC. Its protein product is CASRGPGQGVIGYGYTF.

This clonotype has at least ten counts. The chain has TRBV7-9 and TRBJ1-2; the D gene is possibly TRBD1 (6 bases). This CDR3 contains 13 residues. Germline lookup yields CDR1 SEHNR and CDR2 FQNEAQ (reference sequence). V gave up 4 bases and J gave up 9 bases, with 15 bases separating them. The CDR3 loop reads CASSSGGVGSYTF. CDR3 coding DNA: TGTGCCAGCAGCTCGGGGGGCGTCGGAAGCTACACCTTC.

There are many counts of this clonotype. CDR3 in DNA: TGTGCCAGCGGTGGGACAGGGATCAATCAGCCCCAGCATTTT. Translated, it gives CASGGTGINQPQHF. The V gene is TRBV6-1, the J gene TRBJ1-5, with 9 bases lining up with TRBD1. V lost 8 bases to trimming and J lost 3 bases; unmatched junction nucleotides: 5. Looked up from germline, CDR1 is MNHNS and CDR2 is SASEGT. The CDR3 loop spans 14 amino acids.

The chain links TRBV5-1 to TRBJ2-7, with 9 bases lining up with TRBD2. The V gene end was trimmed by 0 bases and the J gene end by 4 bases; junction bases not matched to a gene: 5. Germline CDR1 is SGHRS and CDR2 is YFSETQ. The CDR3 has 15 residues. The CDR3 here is CASSLVSGSQYEQYF. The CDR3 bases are TGCGCCAGCAGCTTGGTTAGCGGGAGTCAATACGAGCAGTACTTC.

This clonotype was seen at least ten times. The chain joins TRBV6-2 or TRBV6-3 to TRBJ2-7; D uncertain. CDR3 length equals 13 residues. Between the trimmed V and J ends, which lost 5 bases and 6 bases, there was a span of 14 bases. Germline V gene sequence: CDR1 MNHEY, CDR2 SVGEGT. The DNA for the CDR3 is TGTGCCAGCAGTGAACAGCCAGGCGGCGAGCAGTACTTC. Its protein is CASSEQPGGEQYF.

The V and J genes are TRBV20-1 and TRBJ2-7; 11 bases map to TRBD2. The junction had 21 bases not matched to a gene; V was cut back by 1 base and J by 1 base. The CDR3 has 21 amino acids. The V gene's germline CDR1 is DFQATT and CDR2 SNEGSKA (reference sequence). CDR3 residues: CSARGRTGLAETTIFSYEQYF. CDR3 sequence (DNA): TGCAGTGCTAGAGGCCGTACGGGACTAGCGGAGACAACCATATTTTCCTACGAGCAGTACTTC.

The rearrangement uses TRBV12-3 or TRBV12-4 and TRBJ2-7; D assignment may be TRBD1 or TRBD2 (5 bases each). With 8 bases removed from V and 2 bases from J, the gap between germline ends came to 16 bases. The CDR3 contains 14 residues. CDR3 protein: CASRNSGATYEQYF. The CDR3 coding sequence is TGTGCCAGCCGAAATTCCGGGGCGACCTACGAGCAGTACTTC.

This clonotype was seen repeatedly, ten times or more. As DNA, the CDR3 is TGTGCCAGCAGGGCCGGAGACGGGGGAGCTTTCTTT. This encodes CASRAGDGGAFF. The J gene is TRBJ1-1, the V gene TRBV12-3 or TRBV12-4; D is possibly TRBD1 (5 bases). The V and J ends lost 6 bases and 10 bases respectively, with 15 bases between them. This CDR3 is built from 12 residues.

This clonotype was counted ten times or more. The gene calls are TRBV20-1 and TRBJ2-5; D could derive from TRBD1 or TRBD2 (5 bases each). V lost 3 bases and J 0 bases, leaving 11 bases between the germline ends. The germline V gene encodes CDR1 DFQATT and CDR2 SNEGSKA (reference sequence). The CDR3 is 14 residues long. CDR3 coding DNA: TGCAGTGCTAGCTTCCAGGGAGACCAAGAGACCCAGTACTTC. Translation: CSASFQGDQETQYF.

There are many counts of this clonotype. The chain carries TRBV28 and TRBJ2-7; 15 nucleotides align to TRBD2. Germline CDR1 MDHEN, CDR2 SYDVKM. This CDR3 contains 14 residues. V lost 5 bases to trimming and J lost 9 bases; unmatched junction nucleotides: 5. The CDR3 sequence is CASSLPGLAGGQYF. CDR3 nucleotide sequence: TGTGCCAGCAGTCTTCCGGGACTAGCGGGAGGGCAGTACTTC.